This TCR beta chain comes out of a study of early stage breast cancer tumors. Study as a whole: Of some 17 invasive breast tumors, 11 to 12 were hormone receptor-positive, HER2-negative. Study-level points and caveats: In about 90% of the 16 patients, blood comparison separated tumor from normal breast. Commonly generated sequences made up most enriched TCRB sequences shared between patients. Tumors had 2.5 to 3-fold higher T cell density and higher clonality than adjacent normal breast tissue.

This clone was observed a single time. Its cognate antigen is unknown. Profiled with immunoSEQ multiplex PCR; TCRdb holds only in-frame clones, not every one. The sample has about 36,000 clones, over 70% seen once; the top ten hold 6.5% to 8%. CDR1 SGHVS and CDR2 FNYEAQ come from the germline V gene. This CDR3 contains 13 residues. V was shortened by 0 bases and J by 8 bases, with 8 bases between the two germline ends. The sample taken for sequencing was blood. This TCR came from a person in their sixties or seventies with breast cancer. The chain uses TRBV7-6 and TRBJ1-5; D is uncertain. The CDR3 coding sequence is TGTGCCAGCAGCTTAGCCCTTTTGGAGCCCCAGCATTTT. It yields the protein CASSLALLEPQHF.